This T cell receptor beta chain was identified in a study of blood T cell repertoires in COVID-19. Enrolled during active infection, Seattle patients were then followed longitudinally. The repertoire was sequenced with immunoSEQ multiplex PCR; TCRdb's copy has only in-frame clones and lacks some. Here the sample spans 330,000 or so clones, approximately 86% being singletons. Per the germline V gene, CDR1 is SNHLY and CDR2 is FYNNEI. The CDR3 sequence is 15 residues long. Trimming cost V 6 bases and J 5 bases, with 19 bases left between them. This sequence joins TRBV2 and TRBJ1-1; maybe TRBD1 (6 bases). The sequenced sample consisted of peripheral blood. The receptor was derived from a man under 40 with COVID-19, enrolled during active disease. The CDR3 DNA sequence: TGTGCCAGCAGCTCAGGGGCGCCGGTACTTACTGAAGCTTTCTTT. It encodes CASSSGAPVLTEAFF.